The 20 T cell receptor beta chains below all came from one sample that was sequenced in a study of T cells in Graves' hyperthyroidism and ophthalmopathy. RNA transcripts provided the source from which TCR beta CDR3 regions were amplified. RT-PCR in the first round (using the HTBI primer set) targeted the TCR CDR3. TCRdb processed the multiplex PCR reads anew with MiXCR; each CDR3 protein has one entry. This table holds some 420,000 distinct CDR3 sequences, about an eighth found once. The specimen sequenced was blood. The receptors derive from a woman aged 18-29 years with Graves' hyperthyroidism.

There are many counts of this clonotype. CDR3 in DNA: TGTGCCAGCAGTGCCGACACCCCGAACACTGAAGCTTTCTTT. Translating it yields CASSADTPNTEAFF. The V call is TRBV6-1, the J call TRBJ1-1; D not resolved. V was cut by 4 bases and J by 1 base, with 10 bases left in between. In germline, CDR1 is MNHNS, CDR2 SASEGT. CDR3 length equals 14 residues.

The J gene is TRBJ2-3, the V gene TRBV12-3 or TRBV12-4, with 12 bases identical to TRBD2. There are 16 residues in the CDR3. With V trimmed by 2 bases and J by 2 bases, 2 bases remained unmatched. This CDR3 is CASSLRTSGNTDTQYF. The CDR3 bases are TGTGCCAGCAGTTTACGGACTAGCGGGAACACAGATACGCAGTATTTT.

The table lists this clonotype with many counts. The CDR3 DNA reads TGTGCCAGCAGTATCGGGACAGGGGGGTTTGAGGCTTTCTTT. It specifies CASSIGTGGFEAFF. The chain couples TRBV27 to TRBJ1-1; TRBD1 aligns across 11 bases. This CDR3 comprises 14 residues. V trimming: 5 bases; J trimming: 11 bases; junction bases outside the gene matches: 10. Looked up from germline, CDR1 is MNHEY and CDR2 is SMNVEV (reference sequence).

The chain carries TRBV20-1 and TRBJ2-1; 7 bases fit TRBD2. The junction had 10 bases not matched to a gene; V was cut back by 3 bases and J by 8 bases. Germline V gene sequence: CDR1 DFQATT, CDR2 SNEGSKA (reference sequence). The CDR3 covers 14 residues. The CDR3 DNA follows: TGCAGTGCTAGTGTATCCGGGAGGAGCCATGAGCAGTTCTTC. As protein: CSASVSGRSHEQFF.

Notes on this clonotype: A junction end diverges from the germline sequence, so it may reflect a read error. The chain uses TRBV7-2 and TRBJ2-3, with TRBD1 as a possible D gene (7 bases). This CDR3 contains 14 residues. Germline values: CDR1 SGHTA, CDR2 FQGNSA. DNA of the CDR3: TGCGCCAGCAGCCTCAGGGGGGCTGTAGATACGCAGTATTTT. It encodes CASSLRGAVDTQYF.

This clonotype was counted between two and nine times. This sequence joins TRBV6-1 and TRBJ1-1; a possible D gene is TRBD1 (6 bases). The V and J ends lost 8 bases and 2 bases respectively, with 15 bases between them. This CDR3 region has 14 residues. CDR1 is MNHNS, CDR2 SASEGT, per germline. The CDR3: CASFRGSFNTEAFF. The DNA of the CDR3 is TGTGCCAGCTTCAGGGGATCGTTTAACACTGAAGCTTTCTTT.

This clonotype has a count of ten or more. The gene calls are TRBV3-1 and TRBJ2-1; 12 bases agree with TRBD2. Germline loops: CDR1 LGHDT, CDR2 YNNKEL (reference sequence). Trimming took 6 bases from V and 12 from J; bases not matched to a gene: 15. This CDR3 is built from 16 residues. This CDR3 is CASSLGLAGRTLGQFF. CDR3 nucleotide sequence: TGTGCCAGCAGTCTAGGACTAGCGGGACGCACCTTGGGGCAGTTCTTC.

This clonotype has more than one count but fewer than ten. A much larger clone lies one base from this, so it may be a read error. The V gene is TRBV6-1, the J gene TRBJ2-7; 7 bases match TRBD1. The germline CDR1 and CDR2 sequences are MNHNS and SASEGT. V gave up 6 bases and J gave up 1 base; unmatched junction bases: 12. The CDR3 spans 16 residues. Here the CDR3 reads CASSPRTRTGSYEQYF. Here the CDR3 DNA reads TGTGCCAGCAGCCCCCGAACCCGGACAGGTTCCTACGAGCAGTACTTC.

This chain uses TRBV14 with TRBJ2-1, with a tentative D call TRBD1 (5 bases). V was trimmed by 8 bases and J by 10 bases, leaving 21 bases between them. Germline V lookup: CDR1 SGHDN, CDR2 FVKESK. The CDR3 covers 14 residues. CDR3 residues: CASQSQVRTGEQFF. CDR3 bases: TGTGCCAGCCAATCTCAGGTTCGTACAGGAGAGCAGTTCTTC.

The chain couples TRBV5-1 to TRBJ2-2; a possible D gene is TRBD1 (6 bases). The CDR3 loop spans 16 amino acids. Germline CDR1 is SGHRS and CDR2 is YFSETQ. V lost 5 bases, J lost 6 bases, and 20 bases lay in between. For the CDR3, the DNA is TGCGCCAGCAGTTACGGACTTTTCTCAGGGGCCGGGGAGCTGTTTTTT. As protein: CASSYGLFSGAGELFF.

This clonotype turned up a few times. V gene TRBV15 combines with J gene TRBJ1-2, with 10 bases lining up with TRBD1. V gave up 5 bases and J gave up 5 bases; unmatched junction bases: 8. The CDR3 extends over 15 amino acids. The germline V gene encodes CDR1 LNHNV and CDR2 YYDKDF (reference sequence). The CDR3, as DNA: TGTGCCACCAGCTCTAGGGACAGGGGAGGATATGGCTACACCTTC. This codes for CATSSRDRGGYGYTF. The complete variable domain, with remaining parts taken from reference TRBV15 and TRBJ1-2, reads DAMVIQNPRYQVTQFGKPVTLSCSQTLNHNVMYWYQQKSSQAPKLLFHYYDKDFNNEADTPDNFQSRRPNTSFCFLDIRSPGLGDTAMYLCATSSRDRGGYGYTFGSGTRLTVV.

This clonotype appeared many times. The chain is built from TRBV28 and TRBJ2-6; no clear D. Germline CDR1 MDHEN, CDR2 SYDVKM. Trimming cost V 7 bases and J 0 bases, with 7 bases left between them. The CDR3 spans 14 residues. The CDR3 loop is CASKPVSGANVLTF. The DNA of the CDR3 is TGTGCCAGCAAGCCTGTCTCTGGGGCCAACGTCCTGACTTTC. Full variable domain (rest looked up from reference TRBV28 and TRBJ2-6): DVKVTQSSRYLVKRTGEKVFLECVQDMDHENMFWYRQDPGLGLRLIYFSYDVKMKEKGDIPEGYSVSREKKERFSLILESASTNQTSMYLCASKPVSGANVLTFGAGSRLTVL.

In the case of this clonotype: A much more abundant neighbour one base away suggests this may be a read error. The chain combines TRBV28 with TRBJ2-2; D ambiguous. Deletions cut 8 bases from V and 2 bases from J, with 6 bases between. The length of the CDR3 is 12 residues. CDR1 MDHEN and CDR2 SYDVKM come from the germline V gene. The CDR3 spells CASDHNTGELFF. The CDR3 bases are TGTGCCAGCGATCATAACACCGGGGAGCTGTTTTTT. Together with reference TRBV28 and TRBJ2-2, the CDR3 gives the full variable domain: DVKVTQSSRYLVKRTGEKVFLECVQDMDHENMFWYRQDPGLGLRLIYFSYDVKMKEKGDIPEGYSVSREKKERFSLILESASTNQTSMYLCASDHNTGELFFGEGSRLTVL.

The CDR3 sequence: CSAPREGEVTEAFF. In nucleotides, the CDR3 is TGCAGCGCCCCTAGAGAGGGGGAGGTCACTGAAGCTTTCTTT. V usage is TRBV29-1 and J usage is TRBJ1-1; D might be TRBD1 (6 bases). Germline values: CDR1 SQVTM, CDR2 ANQGSEA. The ends were cut back, 7 bases at V and 4 bases at J, with 19 bases in the middle. This CDR3 comprises 14 residues.

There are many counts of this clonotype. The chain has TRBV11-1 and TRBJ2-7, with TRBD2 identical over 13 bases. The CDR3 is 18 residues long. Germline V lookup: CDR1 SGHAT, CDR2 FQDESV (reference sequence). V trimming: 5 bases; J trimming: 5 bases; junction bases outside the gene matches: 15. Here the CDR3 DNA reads TGTGCCAGCAGCATAACCCTCGGACTAGCGGGAGTCGGGAACGAGCAGTACTTC. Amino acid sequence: CASSITLGLAGVGNEQYF.

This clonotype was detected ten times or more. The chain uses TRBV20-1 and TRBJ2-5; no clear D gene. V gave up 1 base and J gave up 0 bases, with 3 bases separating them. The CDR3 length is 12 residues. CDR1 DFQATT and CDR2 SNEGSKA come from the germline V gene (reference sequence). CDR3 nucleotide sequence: TGCAGTGCTAGAGGAGACCAAGAGACCCAGTACTTC. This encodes CSARGDQETQYF.

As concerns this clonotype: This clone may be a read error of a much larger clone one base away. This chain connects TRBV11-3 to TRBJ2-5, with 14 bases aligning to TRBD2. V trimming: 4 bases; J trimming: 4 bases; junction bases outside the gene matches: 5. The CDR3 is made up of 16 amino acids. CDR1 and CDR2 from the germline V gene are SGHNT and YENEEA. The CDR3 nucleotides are TGTGCCAGCAGCTCAGGGGGACTAGCGGGAGCAGAGACCCAGTACTTC. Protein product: CASSSGGLAGAETQYF.

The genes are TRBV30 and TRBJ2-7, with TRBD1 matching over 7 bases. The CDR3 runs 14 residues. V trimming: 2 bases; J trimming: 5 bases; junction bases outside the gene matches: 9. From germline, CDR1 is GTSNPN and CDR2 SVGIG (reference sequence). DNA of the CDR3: TGTGCCTGGAGTATTGCAGGGGGAATCAACGAGCAGTACTTC. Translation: CAWSIAGGINEQYF.

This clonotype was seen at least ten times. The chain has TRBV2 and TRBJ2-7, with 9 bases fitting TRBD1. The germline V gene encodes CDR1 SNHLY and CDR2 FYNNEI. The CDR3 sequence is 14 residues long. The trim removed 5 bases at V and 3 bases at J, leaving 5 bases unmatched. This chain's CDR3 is CASSLKTGGYEQYF. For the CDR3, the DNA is TGTGCCAGCAGTCTAAAGACAGGGGGCTACGAGCAGTACTTC.

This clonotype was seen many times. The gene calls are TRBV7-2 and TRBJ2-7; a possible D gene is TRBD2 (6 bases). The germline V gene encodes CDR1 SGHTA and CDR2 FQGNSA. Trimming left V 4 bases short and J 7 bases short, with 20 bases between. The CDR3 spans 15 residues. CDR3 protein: CASSSSAGGTSEQYF. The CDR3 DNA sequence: TGTGCCAGCAGCTCCTCAGCGGGCGGGACCTCTGAGCAGTACTTC.